This T cell receptor (beta chain) was captured by sequencing in a study of PD-1 blockade in mismatch repair-deficient tumors (dated by TCRdb to 2016 to 2017). About the investigation overall: Between late 2013 and late 2016, 86 consecutive patients with over ten mismatch repair-deficient cancer types, all previously treated and progressing, were enrolled in the trial. Tumor-associated T cell clones in the peripheral blood of patients responding to PD-1 blockade were tracked using deep sequencing of TCR CDR3 regions.

The receptor library was made with the immunoSEQ multiplex PCR assay. TCRdb carries this immuneACCESS record with in-frame sequences only. Its versions omit some clonotypes, under half of them owing to an unresolved V gene in the studies checked, with the rest unexplained. The sample contains about 110,000 clones, 60% to 85% of them found a single time. The top ten clones comprise roughly 4.5% of the sample. This clone has only a few counts. There is no known antigen for this receptor. One base away there is no much larger clone; base qualities are not given. Including the terminal cysteine and phenylalanine, the CDR3 comprises 16 residues. The retained sequence is limited to the CDR3, 48 bases, with the frame set at the first base. V was cut back by 4 bases and J by 5 bases, leaving a gap of 18 bases between them. From the germline V gene (reference sequence), CDR1 is SGHKS and CDR2 is YYEKEE. Mismatch repair deficiency was established in every enrolled patient by polymerase chain reaction or immunohistochemistry. A few patients who responded to pembrolizumab therapy underwent TCR sequencing. The phase II trial prospectively tested pembrolizumab PD-1 blockade in advanced mismatch repair-deficient cancers regardless of tissue of origin. Peripheral blood T cell samples were collected serially, before PD-1 blockade began and at several time points afterward. Blood sampling time points were reported as weeks after the first dose of pembrolizumab.

General conclusions and limits of the study: Tumor-resident clones, often undetectable in blood before treatment, expanded rapidly after pembrolizumab and then contracted, generally before radiologic responses.

The TCR was taken from an adult with mismatch repair-deficient cancer. The chain is made from TRBV5-5 and TRBJ2-2; the D gene is perhaps TRBD1 or TRBD2, each of them matching over 5 bases. The sample in question was peripheral blood, obtained more than 58 weeks after starting pembrolizumab. Here the CDR3 is given as CASSPGPGRETGELFF. The sequenced DNA: TGTGCCAGCAGCCCGGGGCCGGGTAGGGAAACCGGGGAGCTGTTTTTT.